This TCR beta chain was sequenced during a study of OX40 agonist ivuxolimab in advanced cancers. Findings of the study overall: CD4+ and CD8+ T cells in blood underwent clonal expansion by week 6 at 0.1 to 3.0 mg/kg.

The CDR3 contains 13 residues. V lost 3 bases, J lost 4 bases, and 9 bases lay in between. CDR1 and CDR2 from the germline V gene are SGHTA and FQGNSA. About this clone itself: Its antigen is still unknown.

Measured with immunoSEQ multiplex PCR; TCRdb has only the in-frame clones, and not every one. The sample contains under 80,000 clones, less than 95% of which appear only once. The chain recombines TRBV7-2 with TRBJ2-5; D might be TRBD1 or TRBD2, each matching 5 bases. The receptor was derived from an adult with an advanced solid tumor such as melanoma, head and neck, liver or kidney cancer. The source was CD4+ or CD8+ T cells sorted from blood, collected in a trial of the OX40 agonist ivuxolimab. CDR3 DNA: TGTGCCAGCAGCTTTACTAGGGGAGAGACCCAGTACTTC. This translates into CASSFTRGETQYF.